The clone carrying this T cell receptor (beta chain) turned up a few times. Its specificity is not known. Alongside a J-beta primer mix, a sample-barcoded 5' primer served in a second PCR lasting roughly 7 to 11 cycles. TCRdb re-called the 5' RACE reads through MiXCR, storing one row per CDR3 protein. The table includes around 1,800,000 distinct CDR3 sequences, more than 35% detected once. The data were taken from a study of blood T cells in healthy people across ages. General study points: Higher diversity and more naive CD4+ cells were features of long-lived donors, compared to aged donors.

The CDR3 has 19 amino acids. V dropped 3 bases and J dropped 5 bases, with 23 bases sitting between them. Germline lookup yields CDR1 LNHNV and CDR2 YYDKDF (reference sequence). The TCR originated in a human donor in good health. The sequenced material came from blood. This sequence joins TRBV15 and TRBJ1-6, with D maybe TRBD1 (5 bases). The CDR3 sequence: CATSSSGAWGTANNSPLHF. CDR3 bases: TGTGCCACCAGCAGCTCTGGGGCGTGGGGGACGGCTAATAATTCACCCCTCCACTTT.